These T cell receptor beta chains were read from a single sample in a study of technical replicates of blood from a handful of donors. The table came from immunoSEQ multiplex PCR; TCRdb's copy has only in-frame clones and leaves some out. The sample shows roughly 90,000 clones, about nine tenths of them seen only once. Sequenced: T cells isolated from PBMCs. These receptors all come from a human donor in good health. CDR3s leave out the opening cysteine and the closing phenylalanine or tryptophan. D genes are given only for firm matches. The size field is filled for only some rows; it gives once, few, many or a size class.

d_call clone_size v_call cdr3_aa
TRBD1 once TRBV2 ASSDVGGAVLYGYT
TRBD1 NA TRBV5-1 ASSLSGTGQETQY
TRBD1 NA TRBV7-2 ASSLVGQGAGQPQH
TRBD1 NA TRBV7-3 ASSRTPTGGKETQY
NA once TRBV28 ASRSSGLKVSGANVLT
TRBD1 NA TRBV18 ASSPRDREGESPLH
NA NA TRBV6-1 ASRGDSYEQY
NA NA TRBV5-4 ASSRTGRGTVNEQF
TRBD1 NA TRBV28 ASSPRQGWHEQY
TRBD1 NA TRBV28 ASSFLPGQGLLYEQY
NA NA TRBV7-8 ASSLSRGFTFGFSGNTIY
NA NA TRBV5-4 ASSLVGDNEQF
NA once TRBV5-6 ASSNPGMETQY
NA NA TRBV28 ASSLSAGAYGYT
TRBD2 NA TRBV14 ASSLRMAVAGGQETQY
NA NA TRBV27 ASSSRDKTYEQY
TRBD2 NA TRBV2 ASSGGGRGGAGMNEQF
TRBD2 NA TRBV14 ASSRSGLAGDTQY
TRBD2 NA TRBV28 ASSSREEVDEQY
TRBD1 NA TRBV19 ASSILAAGTGSRGELF